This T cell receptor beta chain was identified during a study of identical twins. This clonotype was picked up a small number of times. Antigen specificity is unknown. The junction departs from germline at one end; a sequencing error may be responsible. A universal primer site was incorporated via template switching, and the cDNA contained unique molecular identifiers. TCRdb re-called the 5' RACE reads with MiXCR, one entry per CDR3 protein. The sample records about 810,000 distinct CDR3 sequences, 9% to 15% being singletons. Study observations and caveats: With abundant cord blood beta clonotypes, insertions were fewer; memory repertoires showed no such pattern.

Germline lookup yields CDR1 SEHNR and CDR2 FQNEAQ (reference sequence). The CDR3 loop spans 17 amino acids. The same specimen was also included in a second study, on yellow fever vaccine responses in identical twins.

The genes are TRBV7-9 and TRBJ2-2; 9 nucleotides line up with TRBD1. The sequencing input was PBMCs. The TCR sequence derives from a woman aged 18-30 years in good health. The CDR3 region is CSSSPRRDRDNTGELFF. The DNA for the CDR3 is TGTTCCAGCAGCCCCCGCAGGGACAGGGACAACACCGGGGAGCTGTTTTTT.